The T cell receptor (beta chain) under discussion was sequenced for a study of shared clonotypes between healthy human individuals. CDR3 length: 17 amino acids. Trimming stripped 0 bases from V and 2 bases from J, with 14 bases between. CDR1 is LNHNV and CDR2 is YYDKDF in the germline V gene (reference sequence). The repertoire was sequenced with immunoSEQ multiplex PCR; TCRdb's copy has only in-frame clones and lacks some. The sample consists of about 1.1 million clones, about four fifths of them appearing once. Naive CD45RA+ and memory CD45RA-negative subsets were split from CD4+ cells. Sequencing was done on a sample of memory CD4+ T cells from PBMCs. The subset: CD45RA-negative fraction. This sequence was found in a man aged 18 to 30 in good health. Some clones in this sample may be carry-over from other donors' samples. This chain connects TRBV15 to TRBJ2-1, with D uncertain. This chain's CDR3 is CATSREESILAYNEQFF. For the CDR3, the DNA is TGTGCCACCAGCAGAGAAGAGAGTATATTAGCCTACAATGAGCAGTTCTTC.